This record looks at one TCR beta chain sequence and its context. Its antigen is unknown. Libraries for TCR beta were made by quantitative 5'-RACE with molecular barcodes. TCRdb reprocessed the 5' RACE reads with MiXCR, giving one entry per CDR3 protein. The table shows 300,000 to 400,000 distinct CDR3 sequences, with 20% to 25% occurring only once. This entry comes from a study of CD8 T cells in ankylosing spondylitis. Points from the study as a whole: Seemingly characteristic of ankylosing spondylitis blood was a TCR beta motif consisting of fewer than 10 highly homologous variants. As for the disease-linked clones, they showed a CD8+ phenotype and occurred at relatively low frequencies in peripheral blood.

After removal of 4 bases from V and 5 bases from J, the junction contained 7 bases not matched to a gene. The CDR3 loop spans 16 amino acids. The germline gives CDR1 SGHRS, CDR2 YFSETQ. Sequencing was performed on blood, either unsorted or a sorted T cell fraction (not recorded which). This chain connects TRBV5-1 to TRBJ2-1; the match to TRBD1 covers 12 bases. The origin of this receptor is a male donor with ankylosing spondylitis. The CDR3 sequence is CASSLPGTGGHNEQFF. CDR3 coding DNA: TGCGCCAGCAGCCTACCCGGGACAGGGGGCCACAATGAGCAGTTCTTC.